These 24 T cell receptor beta chains share one sample of origin, sequenced in a study of T cells after yellow fever vaccination. TCRdb itself ran the 5' RACE reads through MiXCR, one entry per CDR3 protein. Seen here are 400,000 to 450,000 distinct CDR3 sequences, roughly 20% observed once, and the top ten hold 18%. The starting material was PBMCs, obtained before the yellow fever booster vaccination. Every receptor here comes from a man younger than 30 who received the YFV17D yellow fever vaccine.

The rearrangement uses TRBV7-2 and TRBJ2-7; D may be TRBD1 or TRBD2 (5 bases each). V was cut by 5 bases and J by 6 bases, with 14 bases left in between. CDR1 is SGHTA, CDR2 FQGNSA, per germline. The CDR3 runs to 13 residues. The CDR3 is CASSLDGASEQYF. In DNA form, the CDR3 reads TGTGCCAGCAGCCTCGACGGGGCCAGCGAGCAGTACTTC.

The genes are TRBV5-1 and TRBJ2-7, with 7 bases that match TRBD2. The CDR3 consists of 15 residues. Germline V gene sequence: CDR1 SGHRS, CDR2 YFSETQ. V lost 4 bases to trimming and J lost 3 bases; unmatched junction nucleotides: 10. CDR3 sequence reads: CASSRTPGGLYEQYF. The CDR3 DNA reads TGCGCCAGCAGCCGAACGCCGGGGGGTCTCTACGAGCAGTACTTC.

The chain couples TRBV5-1 to TRBJ1-1; no definite D call. The CDR3 spans 14 residues. Per the germline V gene, CDR1 is SGHRS and CDR2 is YFSETQ. V shed 4 bases and J shed 6 bases, with 16 bases lying between them. The CDR3 region has the DNA TGCGCCAGCAGCGACGGGCGTGATTGGGCTGAAGCTTTCTTT. This encodes CASSDGRDWAEAFF.

This clonotype has only a few counts. The chain has TRBV20-1 and TRBJ1-2, with TRBD1 identical over 7 bases. Germline CDR1 and CDR2: DFQATT and SNEGSKA (reference sequence). The V and J ends lost 2 bases and 7 bases, in that order; junction bases with no gene match: 13. The CDR3 extends over 15 amino acids. The CDR3 DNA follows: TGCAGTGCTAGACCACCAACAGGGGTCGAGGGTGGCTACACCTTC. Protein: CSARPPTGVEGGYTF.

The chain couples TRBV6-5 to TRBJ1-2; TRBD1 matches at 8 bases. Germline V gives CDR1 MNHEY, CDR2 SVGAGI. CDR3 length equals 13 residues. V lost 7 bases to trimming and J lost 6 bases; unmatched junction nucleotides: 7. CDR3 in DNA: TGTGCCAGCACCTTTGGGACAGGTGATGGCTACACCTTC. Protein sequence: CASTFGTGDGYTF.

There are a few counts of this clonotype. This chain links TRBV27 with TRBJ2-1, with 9 bases that match TRBD1. CDR1 is MNHEY and CDR2 is SMNVEV in the germline V gene (reference sequence). CDR3 size: 14 residues. Unmatched junction bases numbered 4, after V lost 2 bases and J lost 8 bases. The CDR3 DNA sequence: TGTGCCAGCAGTTTAGTACAGGGGGCGGATGAGCAGTTCTTC. Protein: CASSLVQGADEQFF.

The chain links TRBV4-3 to TRBJ2-3; TRBD2 aligns across 7 bases. CDR1 and CDR2 (germline): LGHNA, YSLEER. After removal of 1 base from V and 2 bases from J, the junction contained 6 bases not matched to a gene. CDR3 length: 16 residues. The DNA of the CDR3 is TGCGCCAGCAGCCAAGTTGCGCGGGGGACCACAGATACGCAGTATTTT. Encoded protein: CASSQVARGTTDTQYF.

This rearrangement joins TRBV7-8 to TRBJ2-3, with D tentatively TRBD1 or TRBD2 (5 bases each). Trimming removed 4 bases from V and 2 bases from J, with 16 bases in between. The CDR3 loop spans 16 amino acids. CDR1 SGHVS and CDR2 FQNEAQ come from the germline V gene. The CDR3 DNA sequence: TGTGCCAGCAGCTCGGGACGCGGACACCTCACAGATACGCAGTATTTT. Amino acids: CASSSGRGHLTDTQYF.

V usage is TRBV7-3 and J usage is TRBJ2-7, with D uncertain. CDR3 size: 10 residues. V dropped 4 bases and J dropped 6 bases, with 4 bases sitting between them. Germline V gene lookup returns CDR1 SGHTA and CDR2 FQGTGA. DNA of the CDR3: TGTGCCAGCAGCTCTGGCGAGCAGTACGTC. It codes for CASSSGEQYV.

This clonotype was counted only a few times. This chain connects TRBV6-2 or TRBV6-3 to TRBJ1-1, with D tentatively TRBD1 (5 bases). This CDR3 contains 14 residues. Deletions cut 2 bases from V and 1 base from J, with 8 bases between. The germline V gene encodes CDR1 MNHEY and CDR2 SVGEGT. CDR3 protein: CASSYDRRNTEAFF. CDR3 nucleotide sequence: TGTGCCAGCAGTTACGACAGAAGGAACACTGAAGCTTTCTTT.

This clonotype was detected only a few times. The chain joins TRBV27 to TRBJ1-5; D is undetermined. Trimming stripped 2 bases from V and 0 bases from J, with 8 bases between. This CDR3 is built from 15 residues. Germline V gene sequence: CDR1 MNHEY, CDR2 SMNVEV (reference sequence). The CDR3 sequence is CASSLSRNSNQPQHF. In DNA, the CDR3 is TGTGCCAGCAGTTTAAGCAGGAATAGCAATCAGCCCCAGCATTTT.

The table lists this clonotype with a few counts. The rearrangement uses TRBV6-1 and TRBJ2-2; D remains ambiguous. This CDR3 region has 12 residues. Per germline, CDR1 MNHNS and CDR2 SASEGT. The V end lost 5 bases, the J end lost 6 bases, and 7 bases lay between the germline ends. DNA for the CDR3: TGTGCCAGCAGTCGGCGGCCCGGGGAGCTGTTTTTT. This codes for CASSRRPGELFF.

The chain joins TRBV5-1 to TRBJ1-2; possibly TRBD1 for D (5 bases). Trimming removed 0 bases at V and 14 bases at J, with 20 bases between. The germline V gene has CDR1 SGHRS and CDR2 YFSETQ. This CDR3 comprises 14 residues. CDR3: CASSLDAQGARWTF. The CDR3, as DNA: TGCGCCAGCAGCTTGGATGCCCAGGGCGCTCGGTGGACCTTC.

The count of this clonotype is one. V is TRBV6-1 and J is TRBJ2-5, with 8 bases aligning to TRBD1. Looked up from germline, CDR1 is MNHNS and CDR2 is SASEGT. The CDR3 extends over 17 amino acids. J gave up 0 bases and V 6 bases, and 12 bases lay outside the gene matches. The CDR3 nucleotides are TGTGCCAGCAGAACCGACAGGGGTCGCCCGTACCAAGAGACCCAGTACTTC. It translates to CASRTDRGRPYQETQYF.

This rearrangement joins TRBV12-5 to TRBJ2-1; 11 nucleotides line up with TRBD2. V shed 2 bases, J shed 6 bases, and the junction held 9 bases outside the gene matches. The CDR3 is 17 residues long. From germline, CDR1 is LGHNT and CDR2 FRNRAP. For the CDR3, the DNA is TGTGCTAGTGGTTTGAACCCTAGCGGGGGGCCCCTCAATGAGCAGTTCTTC. This translates into CASGLNPSGGPLNEQFF.

CDR3 sequence: CASSPFGGAGETQYF. In nucleotides, the CDR3 is TGCGCCAGCAGCCCTTTCGGGGGGGCGGGAGAGACCCAGTACTTC. The chain combines TRBV4-1 with TRBJ2-5; 8 bases map to TRBD2. The J segment lost 4 bases and the V segment lost 4 bases, leaving 8 bases of the junction unmatched. The CDR3 length is 15 residues. Germline CDR1 reads MGHRA; CDR2 reads YSYEKL.

This clonotype appeared a few times. The chain is built from TRBV30 and TRBJ1-1; 8 bases align to TRBD1. Trimming at V came to 6 bases and at J to 4 bases, leaving 4 bases not matched to a gene. From germline, CDR1 is GTSNPN and CDR2 SVGIG (reference sequence). CDR3 length: 12 amino acids. The chain's CDR3 is CACNDRGTEAFF. The CDR3 bases are TGTGCCTGCAATGACAGGGGCACTGAAGCTTTCTTT.

DNA of the CDR3: TGTGCCAGCAGTTACACTCGTGGACAGGGGGCGGGCAATGAGCAGTTCTTC. Its translation is CASSYTRGQGAGNEQFF. The rearrangement joins TRBV6-5 to TRBJ2-1; 11 bases map to TRBD1. The trim removed 2 bases at V and 6 bases at J, leaving 9 bases unmatched. The germline CDR1 and CDR2 sequences are MNHEY and SVGAGI. CDR3 length equals 17 residues.

This clonotype was observed many times. The V gene is TRBV7-2, the J gene TRBJ2-4; 9 nucleotides align to TRBD2. V shed 5 bases and J 7 bases; nucleotides not matched to a gene: 15. The CDR3 contains 17 residues. The V gene's germline CDR1 is SGHTA and CDR2 FQGNSA. The CDR3 loop reads CASSHRPSGAGWNIQYF. For the CDR3, the DNA is TGTGCCAGCAGCCACCGGCCTAGCGGGGCGGGGTGGAACATTCAGTACTTC.

The chain recombines TRBV4-1 with TRBJ2-1, with D perhaps matching TRBD1 or TRBD2 (5 bases each). V lost 6 bases, J lost 0 bases, and 15 bases lay in between. CDR3 length equals 16 residues. The germline CDR1 and CDR2 sequences are MGHRA and YSYEKL. The CDR3 DNA reads TGCGCCAGCAGGCGTCCCGGGACGGGCTCCTACAATGAGCAGTTCTTC. The encoded protein is CASRRPGTGSYNEQFF.

Only a few counts were recorded for this clonotype. This chain uses TRBV27 with TRBJ2-3; the match to TRBD2 covers 8 bases. The CDR3 runs 16 residues. The germline V gene has CDR1 MNHEY and CDR2 SMNVEV (reference sequence). The junction had 7 bases not matched to a gene; V was cut back by 3 bases and J by 2 bases. CDR3 sequence reads: CASSFGGGTLTDTQYF. The CDR3 coding sequence is TGTGCCAGCAGTTTTGGCGGGGGGACACTCACAGATACGCAGTATTTT.

This clonotype was seen many times. In DNA form, the CDR3 reads TGTGCCAGCAGCTTGTATCCGGGATCAGATACGCAGTATTTT. This gives the protein CASSLYPGSDTQYF. This chain uses TRBV5-5 with TRBJ2-3; D is perhaps TRBD2 (5 bases). The germline V and J ends were trimmed by 1 base and 4 bases, with 10 bases remaining between them. The CDR3 consists of 14 residues. The germline gives CDR1 SGHKS, CDR2 YYEKEE (reference sequence).

This clonotype was seen repeatedly, ten times or more. The rearrangement links TRBV7-9 to TRBJ2-3, with D uncertain. V was trimmed by 4 bases and J by 6 bases, leaving 8 bases between them. The germline CDR1 and CDR2 sequences are SEHNR and FQNEAQ (reference sequence). CDR3 length: 12 residues. CDR3 sequence (DNA): TGTGCCAGCAGCTCGGATCAGGATACGCAGTATTTT. Translation: CASSSDQDTQYF.

This clonotype was observed a handful of times. The genes are TRBV4-3 and TRBJ1-2; D may be TRBD1 (6 bases). Trimming pared 0 bases from V and 3 bases from J, leaving 14 bases between. There are 16 residues in the CDR3. Germline-derived CDR1 and CDR2 are LGHNA and YSLEER. The CDR3 reads CASSQDLWGGDYGYTF. The CDR3 DNA sequence: TGCGCCAGCAGCCAAGATCTTTGGGGGGGCGACTATGGCTACACCTTC.